There are a few counts of the clone carrying this TCR beta chain. The sample is drawn from a study of blood T cell repertoires in COVID-19. Study background: Acute and convalescent COVID-19 samples came from the United States, Italy and Spain.

With 3 bases removed from V and 0 bases from J, the gap between germline ends came to 12 bases. The CDR3 runs to 15 residues. CDR1 is GTSNPN, CDR2 SVGIG, per germline (reference sequence). As handled by the study authors: Estimation of nucleated cell counts relied on the amplification of reference gene primers. The repertoire was sequenced with immunoSEQ multiplex PCR; TCRdb's copy has only in-frame clones and lacks some. V and J calls and clone size are those listed in that table; D and trimming were worked out from the DNA. The repertoire includes roughly 150,000 clones, under 85% of them detected once, and approximately 8% sits in the top ten.

This rearrangement joins TRBV30 to TRBJ1-5, with no clear D. The specimen sequenced was peripheral blood. This clonotype was sampled from a man between 50 and 59 years old with active or convalescent COVID-19. The DNA for the CDR3 is TGTGCCTGGAGACTCCCTCTCGGTAGCAATCAGCCCCAGCATTTT. Translating gives CAWRLPLGSNQPQHF.